This TCR beta chain was sequenced in a study of T cell repertoires in cytomegalovirus infection. Overall study: Used in the study were CMV epitopes, some recently identified and HLA-C-restricted, others well-studied and HLA-B-restricted. Evidence of both CMV infection and a matching HLA type came from public TCR beta signatures.

The CDR3 loop spans 16 amino acids. Germline CDR1 is SGHTA and CDR2 is FQGNSA. V trimming: 5 bases; J trimming: 4 bases; junction bases outside the gene matches: 8. This clonotype was seen repeatedly, ten times or more. What it binds is unknown. Whole-study findings and limits: CMV-specific HLA-C-restricted TCR beta clonotypes dominated the ex vivo response. Public TCR beta family frequency separated CMV-and-HLA carriers, including in an independent cohort.

In TCRdb, the reads were re-called with MiXCR into one record per CDR3 protein. The sample records approximately 300,000 distinct CDR3 sequences, about 25% being singletons. The sequence derives from a human donor in good health (CMV status not recorded). Some clones in this sample may be carry-over from other donors' samples. The rearrangement links TRBV7-2 to TRBJ2-1; 10 bases match TRBD2. This specimen was cultured PBMCs, taken from culture after CMV antigen stimulation. This chain's CDR3 is CASSPRLAGLYNEQFF. The DNA of the CDR3 is TGTGCCAGCAGCCCTCGACTAGCGGGTTTATACAATGAGCAGTTCTTC.